This TCR beta chain was sequenced for a study of shared clonotypes between healthy human individuals. Study in general: The study enrolled two women and a few men aged 18 to 49. General study points: Compared with clonotypes that all four donors shared, non-shared clonotypes had lower generation probabilities. The rarefaction results pointed to incomplete sorted-subset sequencing despite large depth.

The CDR3 length is 18 residues. J gave up 3 bases and V 4 bases, and 10 bases lay outside the gene matches. Germline V CDR1 and CDR2: LNHDA, SQIVND (reference sequence). Note on this clone: Its cognate antigen is unknown.

Original processing notes: Owing to the provision of junction-only sequences devoid of quality scores by immunoSEQ, filtering differed. TCRdb's table, derived via immunoSEQ multiplex PCR, lists solely in-frame clones and lacks some. That table furnishes V, J and clone size, whereas the DNA furnished D and trimming. The sample contains under 2.5 million clones, about 90% of which appear only once. The chain recombines TRBV19 with TRBJ2-1, with TRBD2 matching 12 bases. The clonotype was recovered from a man aged 18 to 29 in good health. Some clones in this sample may be carry-over from other donors' samples. Material for sequencing was naive CD4+ T cells from PBMCs. The subset denotes: CD45RA+ positively selected. The CDR3 spells CASSTLKGLAGYYNEQFF. The CDR3 bases are TGTGCCAGTAGTACGCTTAAGGGACTAGCGGGCTACTACAATGAGCAGTTCTTC.